The 5 T cell receptor beta chains listed next were all sequenced from one sample in a study of T cells in Graves' hyperthyroidism and ophthalmopathy. TCR beta CDR3 regions were amplified from RNA transcripts. The HTBI primer set drove a first-round RT-PCR of the TCR CDR3. Via MiXCR, TCRdb re-called the multiplex PCR reads, giving one row per CDR3 protein. This table holds under 400,000 distinct CDR3 sequences, 25% found once. The sample comprised blood. The receptor source for this set is a man in his fifties with Graves' hyperthyroidism.

This clonotype came up many times. The rearrangement joins TRBV5-1 to TRBJ2-7; 7 bases align to TRBD1. CDR1 is SGHRS and CDR2 is YFSETQ in the germline V gene. The CDR3 spans 16 residues. V trimming: 2 bases; J trimming: 1 base; junction bases outside the gene matches: 9. Here the CDR3 reads CASSFLRDSRSYEQYF. The CDR3 nucleotides read TGCGCCAGCAGCTTCCTCCGGGACAGTCGGTCCTACGAGCAGTACTTC.

This clonotype was seen more than once but under ten times. The rearrangement uses TRBV28 and TRBJ2-1; maybe TRBD2 (6 bases). With 4 bases removed from V and 7 bases from J, the gap between germline ends came to 14 bases. Germline assignment: CDR1 MDHEN and CDR2 SYDVKM. The CDR3 has 14 residues. CDR3 DNA sequence: TGTGCCAGCAGTTCGGAGGGGCTTGTGAATGAGCAGTTCTTC. Translating it yields CASSSEGLVNEQFF.

This clonotype was observed a handful of times. This chain connects TRBV29-1 to TRBJ1-1, with D unresolved. Between the trimmed V and J ends, which lost 1 base and 3 bases, there was a span of 3 bases. CDR3 length equals 11 residues. From germline, CDR1 is SQVTM and CDR2 ANQGSEA. This CDR3 is CSVEGDTEAFF. The CDR3 nucleotides are TGCAGCGTTGAAGGAGACACTGAAGCTTTCTTT.

The chain employs TRBV28 and TRBJ1-2; D is possibly TRBD1 (5 bases). V was pared by 7 bases and J by 4 bases, with 10 bases between. The CDR3 loop spans 12 amino acids. The germline V gene has CDR1 MDHEN and CDR2 SYDVKM. The CDR3 nucleotides read TGTGCCAGCACCCTTGGGGCCTATGGCTACACCTTC. Translation gives CASTLGAYGYTF.

This clonotype was observed a few times. The V call is TRBV6-6, the J call TRBJ1-5, with D uncertain. The CDR3 has 14 residues. Germline lookup yields CDR1 MNHNY and CDR2 SVGAGI (reference sequence). The ends were cut back, 2 bases at V and 0 bases at J, with 5 bases in the middle. CDR3 DNA sequence: TGTGCCAGCAGTTACCCTGATAGCAATCAGCCCCAGCATTTT. Amino acids: CASSYPDSNQPQHF.